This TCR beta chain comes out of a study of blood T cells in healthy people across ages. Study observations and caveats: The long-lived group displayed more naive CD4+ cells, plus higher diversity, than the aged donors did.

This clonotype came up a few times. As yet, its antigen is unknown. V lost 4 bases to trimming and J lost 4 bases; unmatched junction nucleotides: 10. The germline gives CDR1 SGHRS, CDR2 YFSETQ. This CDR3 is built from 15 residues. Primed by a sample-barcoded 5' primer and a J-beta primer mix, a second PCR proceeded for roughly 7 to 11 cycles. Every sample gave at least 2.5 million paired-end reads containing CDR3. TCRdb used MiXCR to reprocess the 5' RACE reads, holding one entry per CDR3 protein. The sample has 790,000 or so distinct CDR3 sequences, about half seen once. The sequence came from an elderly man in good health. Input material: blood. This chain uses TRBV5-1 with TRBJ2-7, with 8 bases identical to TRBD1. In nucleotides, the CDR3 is TGCGCCAGCAGCAGATCCGGGACAGGCGAATACGAGCAGTACTTC. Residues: CASSRSGTGEYEQYF.